The present TCR beta chain was sequenced within a study of T cell repertoires in cytomegalovirus infection. Study context: Recently identified HLA-C-restricted CMV epitopes were used, and well-studied HLA-B-restricted CMV epitopes were used as well. Public TCR beta signatures indicated both CMV infection and matching HLA type. Findings and limits, study-wide: Frequencies of public TCR beta families were cumulated, and this identified carriers of CMV plus the relevant HLA. Across the ex vivo response, the dominant clonotypes were HLA-C-restricted CMV-specific TCR beta clonotypes.

TCRdb recomputed calls from the reads with MiXCR, one row per CDR3 protein. The sample lists some 590,000 distinct CDR3 sequences; roughly 42% were seen once. Many counts were recorded for this clonotype. Antigen specificity is unknown. Germline is not matched at one junction end, which may reflect a read error. The CDR3 contains 14 residues. CDR1 and CDR2 from the germline V gene are SGHTA and FQGNSA. This TCR was recovered from a human donor in good health (CMV status not recorded). Some clones in this sample may be carry-over from other donors' samples. Source: cultured PBMCs, taken from culture after CMV antigen stimulation. V and J are TRBV7-2 and TRBJ2-3; the D gene is possibly TRBD2 (5 bases). In DNA form, the CDR3 reads TGTGCCAGCAGCCTAGCCCCCAGCACAGATACGCAGTATTTT. Protein: CASSLAPSTDTQYF.